This is a list of T cell receptor beta chains from one sample in a study of OX40 agonist ivuxolimab in advanced cancers. Measured with immunoSEQ multiplex PCR; TCRdb has only the in-frame clones, and not every one. The data show roughly 30,000 clones, around 90% seen once. This specimen was CD4+ or CD8+ T cells sorted from blood, taken in a trial of the OX40 agonist ivuxolimab. The receptors were sampled from an adult with an advanced solid tumor such as melanoma, head and neck, liver or kidney cancer. The CDR3 runs from the conserved cysteine through the conserved F or W. A D gene is named only where the DNA matches it firmly. Only part of the rows carry a size: once, few, many, or a class if the clone is expanded.

.	TRBV23-1	TRBD1	TRBJ1-1	14	TGCGCCAGCAGCACAGGGGGCGCGGACACTGAAGCTTTCTTT	CASSTGGADTEAFF
.	TRBV7-9	.	TRBJ2-5	17	TGTGCCAGCAGCTTAATGCTAGCAATCGATTCCCAAGAGACCCAGTACTTC	CASSLMLAIDSQETQYF
.	TRBV7-9	.	TRBJ1-2	11	TGTGCCAGCAGTACTGGTCCTGGTCGGGCCTTC	CASSTGPGRAF
.	TRBV14	TRBD1	TRBJ2-2	16	TGTGCCAGCAGCCAATTCGGGACAGGGGGCTCAGGGGAGCTGTTTTTT	CASSQFGTGGSGELFF
few	TRBV6-1	TRBD1	TRBJ1-2	14	TGTGCCAGCAGCCTTGGGACAGGGGGAGATGGCTACACCTTC	CASSLGTGGDGYTF
.	TRBV9	TRBD2	TRBJ2-1	18	TGTGCCAGCAGTGTAACTAGCGGGGGAGCCCCTTTACTGAATGAGCAGTTCTTC	CASSVTSGGAPLLNEQFF
.	TRBV19	TRBD1	TRBJ2-3	16	TGTGCCAGTAGTGTCGGGACAGGGGAAGGGACAGATACGCAGTATTTT	CASSVGTGEGTDTQYF
.	TRBV27	TRBD2	TRBJ2-7	15	TGTGCCAGCAGTAAAGGACTAGCGGGGAGCTACGAGCAGTACTTC	CASSKGLAGSYEQYF
.	TRBV11-2	TRBD1	TRBJ1-4	16	TGTGCCAGCACCAACACGGGGGACAGACTTAATGAAAAACTGTTTTTT	CASTNTGDRLNEKLFF
.	TRBV4-3	TRBD2	TRBJ2-1	13	TGCGCCAGCAGCCAAGGACTAGCCAATGAGCAGTTCTTC	CASSQGLANEQFF
.	TRBV25-1	TRBD1	TRBJ2-3	16	TGTGCCAGCTTAATCTCTGGCCAGGGGGCTCTTGATACGCAGTATTTT	CASLISGQGALDTQYF
.	TRBV28	.	TRBJ1-1	13	TGTGCCAGCAGTAAGATCAGGGTTTATGAAGCTTTCTTT	CASSKIRVYEAFF
.	TRBV6-1	TRBD2	TRBJ2-5	14	TGTGCCAGCAGTGAAGGGGGGGGAGGTGAGACCCAGTACTTC	CASSEGGGGETQYF
.	TRBV6-5	TRBD2	TRBJ2-7	12	TGTGCCAGCAACGGGAGGGACCACGAGCAGTACTTC	CASNGRDHEQYF